This passage covers 14 T cell receptor beta chains from one sample sequenced in a study of CD8 T cells in Susac syndrome. An amount of RNA that ranged from roughly 0.5 to 1 ug was reverse transcribed with random hexamers. TCRdb reprocessed the immunoSEQ multiplex PCR reads with MiXCR, giving one entry per CDR3 protein. The data hold a few hundred thousand distinct CDR3 sequences, with around 95% observed a single time. Sequenced material: CD4+ T cells from PBMCs. The receptors were sampled from a human donor with multiple sclerosis.

The V gene is TRBV27, the J gene TRBJ2-7; possible D gene TRBD1, 6 bases. CDR1 and CDR2 from the germline V gene are MNHEY and SMNVEV (reference sequence). The CDR3 extends over 16 amino acids. The germline V and J ends were trimmed by 3 bases and 3 bases, with 18 bases remaining between them. CDR3 in DNA: TGTGCCAGCAGTTTTTACCGACGGGACACCTACTACGAGCAGTACTTC. Translating it yields CASSFYRRDTYYEQYF.

This CDR3 reads CASRRETGAYEQYF. The CDR3 DNA reads as TGTGCCAGCAGGCGAGAAACAGGGGCCTACGAGCAGTACTTC. V gene TRBV11-2 combines with J gene TRBJ2-7; TRBD1 matches 7 bases. The germline gives CDR1 SGHAT, CDR2 FQNNGV. Trimming removed 6 bases from V and 2 bases from J; junction bases left unmatched: 7. This CDR3 is 14 amino acids long.

This chain connects TRBV12-3 or TRBV12-4 to TRBJ2-3, with TRBD1 as a possible D gene (6 bases). This CDR3 is 15 amino acids long. V lost 5 bases and J 0 bases, leaving 12 bases between the germline ends. CDR3 sequence reads: CASSETGPSTDTQYF. CDR3 nucleotide sequence: TGTGCCAGCAGTGAGACAGGCCCTAGCACAGATACGCAGTATTTT.

This clonotype showed up just once. The chain couples TRBV9 to TRBJ2-7; D might be TRBD2 (6 bases). V was trimmed by 0 bases and J by 3 bases, leaving 13 bases between them. The CDR3 runs to 15 residues. Per the germline V gene, CDR1 is SGDLS and CDR2 is YYNGEE. CDR3 nucleotides: TGTGCCAGCAGCGTAGCGTGGGAGGAGGGCTACGAGCAGTACTTC. It is translated as CASSVAWEEGYEQYF.

The chain combines TRBV12-3 or TRBV12-4 with TRBJ2-7; D uncertain. This CDR3 is built from 13 residues. The ends were cut back, 2 bases at V and 2 bases at J, with 7 bases in the middle. CDR3 DNA: TGTGCCAGCAGTTTACAGGAGACCTACGAGCAGTACTTC. Its protein product is CASSLQETYEQYF.

This sequence joins TRBV5-6 and TRBJ2-3; 10 bases match TRBD1. This CDR3 has 16 residues. The germline V gene has CDR1 SGHDT and CDR2 YYEEEE. J gave up 6 bases and V 3 bases, and 10 bases lay outside the gene matches. The CDR3 is CASSSRTGTGVDTQYF. DNA of the CDR3: TGTGCCAGCAGCTCCAGGACCGGGACAGGGGTGGATACGCAGTATTTT.

The rearrangement joins TRBV27 to TRBJ2-7; a weak D match, TRBD2 (6 bases). The germline V gene encodes CDR1 MNHEY and CDR2 SMNVEV (reference sequence). The CDR3 length is 15 residues. The V end lost 8 bases, the J end lost 1 base, and 18 bases lay between the germline ends. The CDR3 loop is CASAGSRGRSYEQYF. The CDR3 coding sequence is TGTGCCAGCGCGGGGAGTCGGGGGAGGTCCTACGAGCAGTACTTC.

The gene calls are TRBV28 and TRBJ1-1; a weak D match, TRBD1 (5 bases). V was cut by 6 bases and J by 5 bases, with 19 bases left in between. The CDR3 is 15 amino acids. Germline V gene sequence: CDR1 MDHEN, CDR2 SYDVKM. The chain's CDR3 is CASRQGGGGLTEAFF. DNA for the CDR3: TGTGCCAGCAGGCAGGGTGGAGGCGGACTTACTGAAGCTTTCTTT.

This rearrangement joins TRBV30 to TRBJ1-2; 7 positions match TRBD1. J was trimmed by 7 bases and V by 2 bases; bases with no gene match: 7. Germline CDR1 GTSNPN, CDR2 SVGIG (reference sequence). The CDR3 sequence is 13 residues long. The DNA for the CDR3 is TGTGCCTGGAGTCAAGGGACAGATCTTGGCTACACCTTC. It encodes CAWSQGTDLGYTF.

The V and J genes are TRBV5-1 and TRBJ1-1, with 11 bases identical to TRBD1. Germline loops: CDR1 SGHRS, CDR2 YFSETQ. With 4 bases clipped from V and 4 bases from J, the junction kept 12 bases outside the gene matches. This CDR3 has 17 amino acids. CDR3 sequence reads: CASSRTGTGGLSTEAFF. Written as DNA, the CDR3 is TGCGCCAGCAGCCGTACCGGGACAGGGGGTTTAAGCACTGAAGCTTTCTTT. The variable domain in full, with the rest retrieved from reference TRBV5-1 and TRBJ1-1, is KAGVTQTPRYLIKTRGQQVTLSCSPISGHRSVSWYQQTPGQGLQFLFEYFSETQRNKGNFPGRFSGRQFSNSRSEMNVSTLELGDSALYLCASSRTGTGGLSTEAFFGQGTRLTVV.

As DNA, the CDR3 is TGTGCCAGCAGCTCAAGGACTAGCGGGGGGAGCAATGAGCAGTTCTTC. This codes for CASSSRTSGGSNEQFF. This rearrangement joins TRBV11-2 to TRBJ2-1; 14 positions agree with TRBD2. CDR3 size: 16 residues. V was pared by 4 bases and J by 6 bases, with 5 bases of the junction left unmatched. Germline assignment: CDR1 SGHAT and CDR2 FQNNGV.

The chain carries TRBV20-1 and TRBJ1-4; D might be TRBD1 (5 bases). V was trimmed by 7 bases and J by 4 bases, leaving 13 bases between them. The CDR3 has 13 amino acids. Germline V gene sequence: CDR1 DFQATT, CDR2 SNEGSKA (reference sequence). The DNA for the CDR3 is TGCAGTGTTCGACAGTATGATAATGAAAAACTGTTTTTT. This codes for CSVRQYDNEKLFF.

The sample holds one count of this clonotype. This chain joins TRBV28 and TRBJ1-5; D is undetermined. Germline-derived CDR1 and CDR2 are MDHEN and SYDVKM. CDR3 length: 15 amino acids. V lost 5 bases, J lost 0 bases, and 11 bases lay in between. DNA of the CDR3: TGTGCCAGCAGTACCGTGACCCTTAGCAATCAGCCCCAGCATTTT. Translating gives CASSTVTLSNQPQHF.

The chain links TRBV20-1 to TRBJ2-1; D remains unclear. Between the trimmed V and J ends, which lost 3 bases and 8 bases, there was a span of 8 bases. The CDR3 extends over 11 amino acids. Germline CDR1 reads DFQATT; CDR2 reads SNEGSKA (reference sequence). This CDR3 reads CSASIGDEQFF. For the CDR3, the DNA is TGCAGTGCTAGTATTGGTGATGAGCAGTTCTTC.